These 10 T cell receptor beta chains originate from one sample sequenced in a study of cytomegalovirus exposure and HLA in healthy donors. The PCR was carried out with 60 Vbeta primers and 13 Jbeta primers. Assay used: immunoSEQ multiplex PCR; TCRdb lists only in-frame clones, some missing. The sample has 160,000 or so clones, about three quarters seen once. The sequenced sample consisted of PBMCs. These receptors were collected from a woman aged 35 to 49 in good health and CMV-seronegative.

CDR3 nucleotides: TGTGCCAGCAGGGCTGGGAGCTCCTATAATTCACCCCTCCACTTT. Its translation is CASRAGSSYNSPLHF. The chain joins TRBV25-1 to TRBJ1-6; D gene ambiguous. The CDR3 consists of 15 residues. Germline V gives CDR1 MGHDK, CDR2 SYGVNS. The germline V and J ends were trimmed by 6 bases and 0 bases, with 9 bases remaining between them. The variable domain in full, with the rest retrieved from reference TRBV25-1 and TRBJ1-6, is EADIYQTPRYLVIGTGKKITLECSQTMGHDKMYWYQQDPGMELHLIHYSYGVNSTEKGDLSSESTVSRIRTEHFPLTLESARPSHTSQYLCASRAGSSYNSPLHFGNGTRLTVT.

This clone came up a few times. This chain uses TRBV6-1 with TRBJ2-2, with D unclear. Looked up from germline, CDR1 is MNHNS and CDR2 is SASEGT. This CDR3 comprises 13 residues. The V end was cut by 10 bases, the J end by 5 bases, with 14 bases between. This chain's CDR3 is CAILLPGTGELFF. The CDR3 region has the DNA TGTGCCATCCTACTCCCCGGGACCGGGGAGCTGTTTTTT.

V gene TRBV5-1 combines with J gene TRBJ2-1; D is unresolved. Germline V CDR1 and CDR2: SGHRS, YFSETQ. There are 13 residues in the CDR3. Trimming pared 0 bases from V and 3 bases from J, leaving 4 bases between. For the CDR3, the DNA is TGCGCCAGCAGCTTGGATCTCTACAATGAGCAGTTCTTC. It specifies CASSLDLYNEQFF.

This rearrangement joins TRBV10-3 to TRBJ2-1; 12 bases map to TRBD1. CDR1 ENHRY and CDR2 SYGVKD come from the germline V gene. This CDR3 region has 15 residues. J lost 6 bases, V lost 11 bases, and 11 bases had no gene match. CDR3 nucleotides: TGTGCCCTTCATCCGGGACAGGGGGCGCCCAATGAGCAGTTCTTC. This gives the protein CALHPGQGAPNEQFF.

V is TRBV7-2 and J is TRBJ2-3, with 10 bases that match TRBD1. Germline V gives CDR1 SGHTA, CDR2 FQGNSA. V lost 5 bases to trimming and J lost 8 bases; unmatched junction nucleotides: 10. The CDR3 covers 15 residues. CDR3 bases: TGTGCCAGCAGCCTATCGACAGGGGGCGCGTCTACGCAGTATTTT. Protein product: CASSLSTGGASTQYF.

The chain couples TRBV14 to TRBJ1-4; unclear D gene. The CDR3 is 14 amino acids. Per germline, CDR1 SGHDN and CDR2 FVKESK. V lost 5 bases, J lost 6 bases, and 13 bases lay in between. Written as DNA, the CDR3 is TGTGCCAGCAGCTCAATCTACCGAGATGAAAAACTGTTTTTT. Its protein product is CASSSIYRDEKLFF. Filled out from reference TRBV14 and TRBJ1-4, the complete variable domain reads EAGVTQFPSHSVIEKGQTVTLRCDPISGHDNLYWYRRVMGKEIKFLLHFVKESKQDESGMPNNRFLAERTGGTYSTLKVQPAELEDSGVYFCASSSIYRDEKLFFGSGTQLSVL.

The genes are TRBV7-2 and TRBJ2-3; TRBD1 matches at 8 bases. V shed 1 base, J shed 3 bases, and the junction held 6 bases outside the gene matches. CDR3 size: 16 residues. CDR1 is SGHTA and CDR2 is FQGNSA in the germline V gene. As DNA, the CDR3 is TGTGCCAGCAGCTTAGAAGGACAGGGAGGAACAGATACGCAGTATTTT. Translated, it gives CASSLEGQGGTDTQYF.

This chain joins TRBV25-1 and TRBJ1-1; 10 bases line up with TRBD1. Trimming removed 6 bases from V and 5 bases from J; junction bases left unmatched: 9. The CDR3 is 15 amino acids. Germline lookup yields CDR1 MGHDK and CDR2 SYGVNS. The chain's CDR3 is CASRATGGVGTEAFF. Here the CDR3 DNA reads TGTGCCAGCAGGGCGACAGGGGGCGTGGGAACTGAAGCTTTCTTT.

About this clone itself: One junction end disagrees with the germline gene, perhaps due to a read error. The CDR3 DNA reads as TGTTCCAGCAGCCAGATGTCCACTGAAGCTTTCTTT. The encoded protein is CSSSQMSTEAFF. V and J are TRBV7-9 and TRBJ1-1; no reliable D call. Germline CDR1 and CDR2: SEHNR and FQNEAQ (reference sequence). The CDR3 runs to 12 residues.

V is TRBV19 and J is TRBJ1-6; 8 nucleotides agree with TRBD1. The J segment lost 8 bases and the V segment lost 6 bases, leaving 3 bases of the junction unmatched. Germline V gives CDR1 LNHDA, CDR2 SQIVND (reference sequence). The CDR3 covers 13 residues. CDR3 loop: CASRGQAYSPLHF. In nucleotides, the CDR3 is TGTGCCAGTAGGGGACAGGCCTATTCACCCCTCCACTTT.